Listed below are T cell receptor beta chains from one sample, sequenced in a study of blood T cell repertoires in COVID-19. Here immunoSEQ multiplex PCR was the method, and the copy in TCRdb shows in-frame clones only, minus some. Seen here are some 250,000 clones, 75% to 90% observed once, and the top ten hold approximately 3.5%. Specimen: PBMCs or T cells enriched from blood (not recorded which). Receptors were obtained from a woman aged 40 to 50 with acute COVID-19. Each CDR3 is given with its conserved first and last residue. The order of the fields is D gene, clone size, J gene, V gene, CDR3 protein, CDR3 DNA. A D gene is named only where the DNA matches it firmly. The size field is filled for only some rows; it gives once, few, many or a size class.

d_gene: .; abundance: .; j_gene: TRBJ2-2; v_gene: TRBV21-1; CDR3aa: CASSIRTSGITGELFF; CDR3nt: TGTGCCAGCAGCATCCGGACTAGCGGGATAACCGGGGAGCTGTTTTTT
d_gene: .; abundance: .; j_gene: TRBJ2-7; v_gene: TRBV6-5; CDR3aa: CASSFPDSGEQYF; CDR3nt: TGTGCCAGCAGTTTCCCTGACTCGGGCGAGCAGTACTTC
d_gene: .; abundance: .; j_gene: TRBJ2-3; v_gene: TRBV19; CDR3aa: CASSAMLASESTDTQYF; CDR3nt: TGTGCCAGTAGTGCCATGTTGGCTAGCGAGAGCACAGATACGCAGTATTTT
d_gene: .; abundance: .; j_gene: TRBJ1-5; v_gene: TRBV24-1; CDR3aa: CATSPPYSNQPQHF; CDR3nt: TGTGCCACCAGTCCCCCCTATAGCAATCAGCCCCAGCATTTT
d_gene: TRBD2; abundance: .; j_gene: TRBJ2-3; v_gene: TRBV24-1; CDR3aa: CATSEVAGQTDTQYF; CDR3nt: TGTGCCACCAGTGAGGTAGCGGGACAAACAGATACGCAGTATTTT
d_gene: TRBD1; abundance: .; j_gene: TRBJ2-2; v_gene: TRBV30; CDR3aa: CAWDRGRTDTGELFF; CDR3nt: TGTGCCTGGGACAGGGGGCGGACGGACACCGGGGAGCTGTTTTTT
d_gene: .; abundance: once; j_gene: TRBJ1-3; v_gene: TRBV6-1; CDR3aa: CASSEALRRSGDTIYF; CDR3nt: TGTGCCAGCAGTGAAGCGCTTCGGAGATCTGGAGACACCATATATTTT
d_gene: .; abundance: .; j_gene: TRBJ1-2; v_gene: TRBV14; CDR3aa: CASSLRPYGYTF; CDR3nt: TGTGCCAGCAGTTTGAGGCCATATGGCTACACCTTC
d_gene: TRBD1; abundance: .; j_gene: TRBJ1-2; v_gene: TRBV14; CDR3aa: CASSPQTGFNTNYGYTF; CDR3nt: TGTGCCAGCAGCCCGCAGACAGGGTTCAACACTAACTATGGCTACACCTTC
d_gene: .; abundance: .; j_gene: TRBJ2-5; v_gene: TRBV5-1; CDR3aa: CASSPTGETQYF; CDR3nt: TGCGCCAGCAGCCCCACCGGGGAGACCCAGTACTTC
d_gene: TRBD1; abundance: .; j_gene: TRBJ2-7; v_gene: TRBV12-3/TRBV12-4; CDR3aa: CASKTGSYEQYF; CDR3nt: TGTGCCAGCAAGACAGGGTCCTACGAGCAGTACTTC
d_gene: TRBD2; abundance: .; j_gene: TRBJ2-5; v_gene: TRBV5-1; CDR3aa: CASSLAGRAETQYF; CDR3nt: TGCGCCAGCAGCTTGGCGGGGAGGGCCGAGACCCAGTACTTC
d_gene: .; abundance: .; j_gene: TRBJ2-7; v_gene: TRBV30; CDR3aa: CAWSVQSQGEQYF; CDR3nt: TGTGCCTGGAGTGTACAGAGTCAGGGCGAGCAGTACTTC
d_gene: .; abundance: .; j_gene: TRBJ1-5; v_gene: TRBV27; CDR3aa: CASSFGGRDQPQHF; CDR3nt: TGTGCCAGCAGTTTCGGGGGGAGGGATCAGCCCCAGCATTTT
d_gene: .; abundance: .; j_gene: TRBJ2-1; v_gene: TRBV24-1; CDR3aa: CATSDLRRGNEQFF; CDR3nt: TGTGCCACCAGTGATTTGCGGAGGGGAAATGAGCAGTTCTTC
d_gene: .; abundance: few; j_gene: TRBJ2-2; v_gene: TRBV30; CDR3aa: CASRGTPVSGELFF; CDR3nt: TGTGCCTCAAGAGGGACTCCAGTATCCGGGGAGCTGTTTTTT
d_gene: TRBD2; abundance: few; j_gene: TRBJ2-1; v_gene: TRBV12-5; CDR3aa: CASGLTSGSYNEQFF; CDR3nt: TGTGCTAGTGGTTTGACTAGCGGGTCCTACAATGAGCAGTTCTTC
d_gene: .; abundance: once; j_gene: TRBJ2-7; v_gene: TRBV11-2; CDR3aa: CASSLGGPVMVYEQYF; CDR3nt: TGTGCCAGCAGCTTAGGAGGCCCCGTAATGGTCTACGAGCAGTACTTC
d_gene: TRBD2; abundance: .; j_gene: TRBJ2-2; v_gene: TRBV7-9; CDR3aa: CASSLARGYTGELFF; CDR3nt: TGTGCCAGCAGCTTAGCGCGGGGGTACACCGGGGAGCTGTTTTTT
d_gene: .; abundance: .; j_gene: TRBJ2-2; v_gene: TRBV21-1; CDR3aa: CASSNVEGAPSNTGELFF; CDR3nt: TGTGCCAGCAGCAACGTAGAAGGGGCTCCCTCGAACACCGGGGAGCTGTTTTTT
d_gene: .; abundance: .; j_gene: TRBJ2-2; v_gene: TRBV5-1; CDR3aa: CASSRGAGTGELFF; CDR3nt: TGCGCCAGCAGCAGAGGGGCGGGAACCGGGGAGCTGTTTTTT
d_gene: TRBD2; abundance: few; j_gene: TRBJ2-1; v_gene: TRBV7-3; CDR3aa: CASSLGPREGQSNEQFF; CDR3nt: TGTGCCAGCAGCTTAGGGCCGCGGGAGGGCCAGAGCAATGAGCAGTTCTTC
d_gene: TRBD2; abundance: .; j_gene: TRBJ2-7; v_gene: TRBV7-9; CDR3aa: CASSPGGGLSDEQYF; CDR3nt: TGTGCCAGCAGCCCGGGCGGGGGGCTCTCGGACGAGCAGTACTTC
d_gene: .; abundance: .; j_gene: TRBJ2-3; v_gene: TRBV19; CDR3aa: CASVRGGTDTQYF; CDR3nt: TGTGCCAGTGTCAGGGGGGGCACAGATACGCAGTATTTT
d_gene: TRBD1; abundance: .; j_gene: TRBJ2-7; v_gene: TRBV7-6; CDR3aa: CASSLAGGGEQYF; CDR3nt: TGTGCCAGCAGCTTAGCAGGGGGCGGCGAGCAGTACTTC
d_gene: TRBD1; abundance: few; j_gene: TRBJ2-3; v_gene: TRBV6-1; CDR3aa: CASSETGGGPDTQYF; CDR3nt: TGTGCCAGCAGTGAAACAGGGGGTGGCCCAGATACGCAGTATTTT
d_gene: .; abundance: many; j_gene: TRBJ2-1; v_gene: TRBV5-1; CDR3aa: CASSLAAGSGNEQFF; CDR3nt: TGCGCCAGCAGCTTGGCTGCCGGGAGTGGCAATGAGCAGTTCTTC
d_gene: TRBD1; abundance: .; j_gene: TRBJ1-6; v_gene: TRBV9; CDR3aa: CASSKTGESYNSPLHF; CDR3nt: TGTGCCAGCAGCAAGACAGGGGAATCCTATAATTCACCCCTCCACTTT
d_gene: .; abundance: .; j_gene: TRBJ2-7; v_gene: TRBV6-5; CDR3aa: CASSRRGNYEQYF; CDR3nt: TGTGCCAGCAGCCGAAGGGGAAACTACGAGCAGTACTTC
d_gene: TRBD2; abundance: few; j_gene: TRBJ2-5; v_gene: TRBV3-1/TRBV3-2; CDR3aa: CASSRGLAGRGETQYF; CDR3nt: TGTGCCAGCAGCCGGGGACTAGCGGGACGGGGAGAGACCCAGTACTTC
d_gene: TRBD1; abundance: .; j_gene: TRBJ2-2; v_gene: TRBV5-4; CDR3aa: CASSQNRDRVNTGELFF; CDR3nt: TGTGCCAGCAGCCAAAACCGGGACAGGGTAAACACCGGGGAGCTGTTTTTT
d_gene: TRBD2; abundance: .; j_gene: TRBJ2-1; v_gene: TRBV5-1; CDR3aa: CASSGATSGTYNEQFF; CDR3nt: TGCGCCAGCAGCGGTGCGACTAGCGGGACCTACAATGAGCAGTTCTTC
d_gene: .; abundance: once; j_gene: TRBJ1-4; v_gene: TRBV9; CDR3aa: CASGPTPGGHEKLFF; CDR3nt: TGTGCCAGCGGTCCGACACCCGGGGGTCACGAAAAACTGTTTTTT
d_gene: .; abundance: .; j_gene: TRBJ1-2; v_gene: TRBV7-2; CDR3aa: CASSLAGTKNYGYTF; CDR3nt: TGTGCCAGCAGCTTAGCTGGGACAAAAAACTATGGCTACACCTTC
d_gene: .; abundance: .; j_gene: TRBJ1-2; v_gene: TRBV6-5; CDR3aa: CASSPRTRSYTF; CDR3nt: TGTGCCAGCAGTCCAAGGACAAGAAGCTACACCTTC
d_gene: .; abundance: .; j_gene: TRBJ1-5; v_gene: TRBV19; CDR3aa: CASSNPPGNQPQHF; CDR3nt: TGTGCCAGTAGTAACCCTCCGGGCAATCAGCCCCAGCATTTT
d_gene: .; abundance: .; j_gene: TRBJ1-4; v_gene: TRBV6-2/TRBV6-3; CDR3aa: CASSPRALGNEKLFF; CDR3nt: TGTGCCAGCAGCCCGAGGGCCTTGGGGAATGAAAAACTGTTTTTT
d_gene: .; abundance: .; j_gene: TRBJ2-7; v_gene: TRBV6-5; CDR3aa: CASSIAATYEQYF; CDR3nt: TGTGCCAGCAGCATAGCGGCAACCTACGAGCAGTACTTC
d_gene: TRBD1; abundance: .; j_gene: TRBJ1-5; v_gene: TRBV30; CDR3aa: CAWSRTGYSNQPQHF; CDR3nt: TGTGCCTGGAGCAGGACAGGGTATAGCAATCAGCCCCAGCATTTT
d_gene: .; abundance: .; j_gene: TRBJ2-7; v_gene: TRBV7-9; CDR3aa: CASSFGSYEQYF; CDR3nt: TGTGCCAGCAGCTTCGGTTCCTACGAGCAGTACTTC
d_gene: TRBD1; abundance: .; j_gene: TRBJ2-2; v_gene: TRBV7-3; CDR3aa: CASSATGGTGELFF; CDR3nt: TGTGCCAGCAGCGCGACAGGGGGAACCGGGGAGCTGTTTTTT
d_gene: TRBD2; abundance: .; j_gene: TRBJ2-5; v_gene: TRBV29-1; CDR3aa: CSVRTSGRRETQYF; CDR3nt: TGCAGCGTTAGGACTAGCGGGAGACGTGAGACCCAGTACTTC
d_gene: .; abundance: .; j_gene: TRBJ2-7; v_gene: TRBV3-1/TRBV3-2; CDR3aa: CASTFRAYEQYF; CDR3nt: TGTGCCAGCACCTTCAGGGCCTACGAGCAGTACTTC
d_gene: .; abundance: .; j_gene: TRBJ1-3; v_gene: TRBV5-5; CDR3aa: CASSLVPTGWSGNTIYF; CDR3nt: TGTGCCAGCAGCTTGGTGCCTACAGGGTGGTCTGGAAACACCATATATTTT
d_gene: .; abundance: .; j_gene: TRBJ2-2; v_gene: TRBV2; CDR3aa: CASSGMRQGTGELFF; CDR3nt: TGTGCCAGCAGTGGAATGAGGCAGGGCACCGGGGAGCTGTTTTTT
d_gene: .; abundance: .; j_gene: TRBJ2-3; v_gene: TRBV11-2; CDR3aa: CASSYWSSRLGTDTQYF; CDR3nt: TGTGCCAGCAGCTATTGGTCTAGCAGGTTGGGCACAGATACGCAGTATTTT
d_gene: .; abundance: .; j_gene: TRBJ1-1; v_gene: TRBV12-3/TRBV12-4; CDR3aa: CASSLTGTEAFF; CDR3nt: TGTGCCAGCAGTTTAACAGGGACTGAAGCTTTCTTT
d_gene: TRBD1; abundance: few; j_gene: TRBJ2-7; v_gene: TRBV6-5; CDR3aa: CASVRGQGKNEQYF; CDR3nt: TGTGCCAGCGTTAGGGGACAGGGAAAAAACGAGCAGTACTTC
d_gene: TRBD1; abundance: .; j_gene: TRBJ1-1; v_gene: TRBV11-3; CDR3aa: CASSLRGREAFF; CDR3nt: TGTGCCAGCAGCCTGAGGGGGCGAGAAGCTTTCTTT
d_gene: .; abundance: .; j_gene: TRBJ2-1; v_gene: TRBV18; CDR3aa: CASSPRLDEQFF; CDR3nt: TGTGCCAGCTCACCACGTCTCGATGAGCAGTTCTTC
d_gene: .; abundance: .; j_gene: TRBJ1-5; v_gene: TRBV5-1; CDR3aa: CASSLGGRNQPQHF; CDR3nt: TGCGCCAGCAGCTTAGGGGGACGAAATCAGCCCCAGCATTTT
d_gene: .; abundance: .; j_gene: TRBJ1-4; v_gene: TRBV3-1/TRBV3-2; CDR3aa: CASSQWQVDEKLFF; CDR3nt: TGTGCCAGCAGCCAATGGCAGGTTGATGAAAAACTGTTTTTT
d_gene: .; abundance: .; j_gene: TRBJ1-1; v_gene: TRBV2; CDR3aa: CASSESLRGTEAFF; CDR3nt: TGTGCCAGCAGTGAATCACTCAGGGGAACTGAAGCTTTCTTT
d_gene: TRBD2; abundance: .; j_gene: TRBJ2-3; v_gene: TRBV7-6; CDR3aa: CASSRNWREGLDTDTQYF; CDR3nt: TGTGCCAGCAGTCGGAACTGGCGGGAGGGCCTCGACACAGATACGCAGTATTTT